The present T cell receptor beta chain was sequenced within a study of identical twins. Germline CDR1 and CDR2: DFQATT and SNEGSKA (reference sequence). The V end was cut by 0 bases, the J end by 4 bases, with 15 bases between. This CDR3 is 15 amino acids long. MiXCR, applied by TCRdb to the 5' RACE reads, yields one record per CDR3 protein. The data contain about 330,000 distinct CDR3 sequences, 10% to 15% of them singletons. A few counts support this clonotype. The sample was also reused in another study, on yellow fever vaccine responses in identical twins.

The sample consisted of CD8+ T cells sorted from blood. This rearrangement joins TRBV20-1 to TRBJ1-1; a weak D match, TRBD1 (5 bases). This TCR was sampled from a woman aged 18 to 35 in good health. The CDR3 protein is CSARDPRGAGTEAFF. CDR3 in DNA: TGCAGTGCTAGAGATCCCCGAGGGGCGGGCACTGAAGCTTTCTTT.